This TCR beta chain stems from a study of blood T cells in healthy people across ages. Study observations and caveats: Per million T cells, the diversity of TCR beta decreased roughly linearly as age advanced. Samples with more naive T cells showed higher observed beta diversity. In the absence of known donor CMV status, changes in expanded clonotypes were possibly confounded.

The second PCR ran about 6 to 12 cycles with a sample-barcoded 5' primer and J-beta primers. Via MiXCR, TCRdb re-called the 5' RACE reads, giving one row per CDR3 protein. The sample has 730,000 or so distinct CDR3 sequences, roughly two fifths seen once. The CDR3 is 16 amino acids. V lost 6 bases and J lost 9; bases outside the gene matches: 17. Germline values: CDR1 DFQATT, CDR2 SNEGSKA (reference sequence). This clonotype has only a few counts. Its antigen is currently unknown. V is TRBV20-1 and J is TRBJ2-4, with 10 bases identical to TRBD2. This clonotype was obtained from a man aged 80 or over in good health. Sequences were obtained from blood. CDR3 bases: TGCAGTGCCTCCCTTGGGCTAGCGGGAGACCGGGTCATTCAGTACTTC. This sequence encodes CSASLGLAGDRVIQYF.